This is a list of T cell receptor beta chains from one sample in a study of blood T cells in healthy people across ages. TCRdb reprocessed the 5' RACE reads with MiXCR, giving one entry per CDR3 protein. The table lists 780,000 or so distinct CDR3 sequences, about 48% of them singletons. The specimen was blood. These receptors were collected from a man aged 80 or over in good health. Both conserved end residues are part of each CDR3. D genes are given only for firm matches. Clone size appears in some rows only: once, few, many, or a class for an expanded clone.

v_gene	d_gene	abundance	j_gene	CDR3nt	CDR3aa
TRBV20-1	TRBD2	.	TRBJ2-1	TGCAGTCCTACGCCCCTAGCTAAGCGGGAGCTTGGTGAGCAGTTCTTC	CSPTPLAKRELGEQFF
TRBV11-1	.	.	TRBJ2-7	TGTGCCAGCAGCTTAGTAGGTCGGGACAATGAGCAGTACTTC	CASSLVGRDNEQYF
TRBV12-5	TRBD2	.	TRBJ2-3	TGTGCTAGTGGTTCTGGACTAGCGGGGGCAGATACGCAGTATTTT	CASGSGLAGADTQYF
TRBV3-1	TRBD2	.	TRBJ2-7	TGTGCCAGCAGCCCCACTAGCGGGGATTACGAGCAGTACTTC	CASSPTSGDYEQYF
TRBV12-3/TRBV12-4	TRBD2	.	TRBJ2-1	TGTGCCAACGTACCTAGCGGAGCCTACAATGAGCAGTTCTTC	CANVPSGAYNEQFF
TRBV20-1	TRBD2	.	TRBJ2-5	TGCAGTGCTAGAGGACTAGCGGGAGGGAGCGTGCAAGAGACCCAGTACTTC	CSARGLAGGSVQETQYF
TRBV10-1	.	.	TRBJ1-2	TGCGCCAGCAGTCACTTAGTTTGGCAGTCATGCTATGGCTACACCTTC	CASSHLVWQSCYGYTF
TRBV20-1	.	few	TRBJ1-2	TGCAGTGCTCTTAACAGGGCCCTTGGCTATGGCTACACCTTC	CSALNRALGYGYTF
TRBV3-1	.	.	TRBJ2-1	TGTGCCAGCAGCCAAAGCCAAGTGTACAATGAGCAGTTCTTC	CASSQSQVYNEQFF
TRBV6-1	.	.	TRBJ1-2	TGTGCCAGCAGTGTAGGGGGTTCCAACTATGGCTACACCTTC	CASSVGGSNYGYTF
TRBV20-1	.	few	TRBJ2-5	TGCAGTGCTAGTCCCACGCCCGGACAGCAAGAGACCCAGTACTTC	CSASPTPGQQETQYF
TRBV5-1	.	.	TRBJ1-1	TGCGCCAGCAGCCCGCGACAGAGGAACACTGAAGCTTTCTTT	CASSPRQRNTEAFF
TRBV24-1	TRBD1	.	TRBJ2-5	TGTGCCACCAGTGAACCCGGGACAGAAGAGACCCAGTACTTC	CATSEPGTEETQYF
TRBV29-1	TRBD2	few	TRBJ2-1	TGCGGCGTCTCCACTAGCGGAGCCTCCTACAATGAGCAGTTCTTC	CGVSTSGASYNEQFF
TRBV27	.	once	TRBJ1-1	TGTGCCAGCAGTGCAAGCCTGACAGACTACACTGAAGCTTTCTTT	CASSASLTDYTEAFF
TRBV2	.	.	TRBJ2-5	TGTGCCAGCATGTTTCTAGGAGGGACTCGAGAGACCCAGTACTTC	CASMFLGGTRETQYF
TRBV12-3/TRBV12-4	TRBD1	.	TRBJ2-3	TGTGCCAGCAGTTTAGCCGACAGGGTCGGCCACAGATACGCGTATTTT	CASSLADRVGHRYAYF
TRBV5-1	TRBD2	.	TRBJ2-5	TGCGCCAGCAGCCCAACTAGCGGGGGGAGCAGAGAGACCCAGTACTTC	CASSPTSGGSRETQYF
TRBV20-1	TRBD2	.	TRBJ2-4	TGCAGTGCTATGCCGAGGGGACTAGCGGGAGGGCGGGGAAACATTCAGTACTTC	CSAMPRGLAGGRGNIQYF
TRBV20-1	TRBD1	.	TRBJ2-7	TGCAGTGCTACAACCATGGACAGGGGAGCGGTAAACGAGCAGTACTTC	CSATTMDRGAVNEQYF
TRBV2	.	.	TRBJ2-6	TGTGCCAGCGGCCCGTCTGGGGCCAACGTCCTGACTTTC	CASGPSGANVLTF
TRBV20-1	TRBD2	.	TRBJ2-3	TGCAGTGCCGTCCCGGGACTAGCGGGTGCCCAGCACAGATACGCGTATTTT	CSAVPGLAGAQHRYAYF
TRBV29-1	.	many	TRBJ2-7	TGCAGCGTTGAAGACAGGTTCTCCTACGAGCAGTACTTC	CSVEDRFSYEQYF
TRBV6-1	TRBD2	.	TRBJ2-5	TGTGCCTCAGGGGGACTAGCGGGAGGGCCGAAGTCCCAAGAGACCCAGTACTTC	CASGGLAGGPKSQETQYF
TRBV25-1	.	.	TRBJ2-5	TGTGCCAGCAGTGGACCCCGTTGGGAGCAGTACTTC	CASSGPRWEQYF
TRBV20-1	.	.	TRBJ1-6	TGCAGTGCTCAGATGGGGAACCCTGATTCACCCCTCCACTTT	CSAQMGNPDSPLHF
TRBV14	.	few	TRBJ2-6	TGTGCCAGCAGCCAAGGTCTGGGCTCTGGGGCCAACGTCCTGACTTTC	CASSQGLGSGANVLTF
TRBV7-3	TRBD1	few	TRBJ2-1	TGTGCCAGCAGCGTCGACAGGGTAAGAGAGCAGTTCTTC	CASSVDRVREQFF
TRBV6-6	TRBD1	.	TRBJ1-2	TGTGCCAGCAATCAGGGGGCGTCAAACTATGGCTACACCTTC	CASNQGASNYGYTF
TRBV6-5	.	.	TRBJ1-1	TGTGCCAGCAGCCGCCGGGGGGGAGAGGGCACTGAAGCTTTCTTT	CASSRRGGEGTEAFF
TRBV9	.	once	TRBJ1-1	TGTGCCAGCAGCGTAGGGGAGGGCCTGAACACTGAAGCTTTCTTT	CASSVGEGLNTEAFF
TRBV29-1	.	.	TRBJ2-1	TGCAGCGTTGAGGAGGGGGGCGGGAGCTCCTACAATGAGCAGTTCTTC	CSVEEGGGSSYNEQFF
TRBV6-1	TRBD1	few	TRBJ2-1	TGTGCCAGCAGCTTCGACAGGGGGCGCATCTACAATGAGCAGTTCTTC	CASSFDRGRIYNEQFF
TRBV9	.	.	TRBJ2-2	TGTGCCAGCAGCGGGTCCCCCGGCACCGGGGAGCTGTTTTTT	CASSGSPGTGELFF
TRBV27	TRBD2	.	TRBJ2-5	TGTGCCAGCGTGTCGACTAGCAAGTCCTACAATGAGCAGTACTTC	CASVSTSKSYNEQYF
TRBV6-1	TRBD1	.	TRBJ1-2	TGTGCCAGCAGACCGCCCCGGGACAGGGGTCCAGGCTATGGCTACACCTTC	CASRPPRDRGPGYGYTF
TRBV6-2/TRBV6-3	.	.	TRBJ2-1	TGTGCCAGCAGTTACGATCAGGGGAAGGAGAATGAGCAGTTCTTC	CASSYDQGKENEQFF
TRBV15	TRBD1	.	TRBJ1-1	TGTGCCACCAGCAGAGGACAGGGGGCGGCTGAAGCTTTCTTT	CATSRGQGAAEAFF
TRBV5-5	TRBD1	.	TRBJ1-2	TGTGCCAACAGCCTAAGGACAGGGGACTATGGCTACACCTTC	CANSLRTGDYGYTF
TRBV10-3	TRBD2	few	TRBJ2-3	TGTGCCATCAGTGACAGCGGGAGGGCCCGCAGATACGCGTATTTT	CAISDSGRARRYAYF
TRBV18	.	.	TRBJ2-5	TGTGCCAGCTCATACGACCCGACGTCCCAGTACTTC	CASSYDPTSQYF
TRBV28	.	.	TRBJ2-7	TGTGCCAGCAGTGCTTCCGAAGGGGCCTACGAGCAGTACTTC	CASSASEGAYEQYF
TRBV25-1	TRBD2	once	TRBJ2-3	TGTGCCAGCAGTAGGGGCGGGAGGGGAGATACGCAGTATTTT	CASSRGGRGDTQYF
TRBV28	TRBD1	.	TRBJ2-7	TGTGCCAGCGGGACAGGTACTTCCTACGAGCAGTACTTC	CASGTGTSYEQYF
TRBV2	TRBD2	.	TRBJ2-5	TGTGCCAGCAGTGGGCCGGGACTAGCGGGTTACAATGAGCAGTACTTC	CASSGPGLAGYNEQYF
TRBV7-9	.	few	TRBJ2-5	TGTGCCAGCAGCCTAGACAGGTCCCAAGAGACCCAGTACTTC	CASSLDRSQETQYF
TRBV28	TRBD2	few	TRBJ2-4	TGTGCCAGCAATAGCGGGAGGGAAGCCAAAAACATTCAGTACTTC	CASNSGREAKNIQYF
TRBV7-9	.	.	TRBJ1-2	TGTGCCAGCAGCACGGACCGGGGATATGGCTACACCTTC	CASSTDRGYGYTF
TRBV5-5	.	.	TRBJ1-5	TGTGCCAGCAGCCCCCTTGGGGCTCTGGGACAGCCCCAGCATTTT	CASSPLGALGQPQHF
TRBV4-1	TRBD2	.	TRBJ2-1	TGCGCCAGCAGCCAAGATCCTCGGGGTACTAGCGGGAGAGATCGGTCCTACAATGAGCAGTTCTTC	CASSQDPRGTSGRDRSYNEQFF
TRBV29-1	TRBD1	.	TRBJ2-7	TGCAGCGGTACCGGACAGGGGGATTACGAGCAGTACTTC	CSGTGQGDYEQYF
TRBV18	.	.	TRBJ1-2	TGTGCCAGCTCCTCTCGGCAGGGAACGAACTATGGCTACACCTTC	CASSSRQGTNYGYTF
TRBV7-8	TRBD2	.	TRBJ2-7	TGTGCCAGCAGCTTGGGACTAGCTGTGTACAATGAGCAGTACTTC	CASSLGLAVYNEQYF